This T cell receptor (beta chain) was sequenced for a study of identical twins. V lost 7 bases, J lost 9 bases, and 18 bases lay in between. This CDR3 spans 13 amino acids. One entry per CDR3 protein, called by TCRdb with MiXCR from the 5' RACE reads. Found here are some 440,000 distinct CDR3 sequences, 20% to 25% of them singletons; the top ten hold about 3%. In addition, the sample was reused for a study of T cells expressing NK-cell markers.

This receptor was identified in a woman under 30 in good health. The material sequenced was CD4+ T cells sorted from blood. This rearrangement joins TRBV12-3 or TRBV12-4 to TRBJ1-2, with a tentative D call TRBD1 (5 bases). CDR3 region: CASTIPEGRRYTF. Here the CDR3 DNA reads TGTGCCAGCACCATCCCGGAGGGGCGGCGCTACACCTTC.